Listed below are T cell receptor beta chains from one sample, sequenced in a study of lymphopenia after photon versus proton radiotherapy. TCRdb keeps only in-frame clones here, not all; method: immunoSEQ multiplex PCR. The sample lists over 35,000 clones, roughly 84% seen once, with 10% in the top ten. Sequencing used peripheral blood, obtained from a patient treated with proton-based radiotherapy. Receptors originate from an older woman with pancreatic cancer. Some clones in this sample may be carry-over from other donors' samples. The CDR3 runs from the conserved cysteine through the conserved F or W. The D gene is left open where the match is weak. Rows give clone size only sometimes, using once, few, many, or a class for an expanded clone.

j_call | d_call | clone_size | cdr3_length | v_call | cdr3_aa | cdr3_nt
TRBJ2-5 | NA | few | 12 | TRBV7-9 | CASSLVWETQYF | TGTGCCAGCAGCTTAGTCTGGGAGACCCAGTACTTC
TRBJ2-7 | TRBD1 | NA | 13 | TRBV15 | CATSPGQGYEQYF | TGTGCCACCAGCCCGGGACAGGGGTACGAGCAGTACTTC
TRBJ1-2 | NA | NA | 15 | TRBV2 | CASSEGSGEIYGYTF | TGTGCCAGCAGTGAAGGGTCTGGGGAAATCTATGGCTACACCTTC
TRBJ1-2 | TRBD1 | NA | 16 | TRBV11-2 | CASSPTVTGINYGYTF | TGTGCCAGCAGCCCGACCGTGACAGGGATTAACTATGGCTACACCTTC
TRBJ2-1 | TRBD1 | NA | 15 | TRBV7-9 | CASSPGTGEKNEQFF | TGTGCCAGCAGCCCGGGGACAGGGGAGAAGAATGAGCAGTTCTTC
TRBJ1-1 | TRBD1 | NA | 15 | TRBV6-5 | CASSYTTGGFAEAFF | TGTGCCAGCAGTTACACGACAGGGGGCTTTGCTGAAGCTTTCTTT
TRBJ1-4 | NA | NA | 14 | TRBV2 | CASSEIGGGEKLFF | TGTGCCAGCAGTGAAATAGGGGGAGGTGAAAAACTGTTTTTT
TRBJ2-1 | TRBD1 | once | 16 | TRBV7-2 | CASSGGTGAFLDEQFF | TGTGCCAGCAGCGGCGGGACAGGGGCATTTTTGGATGAGCAGTTCTTC
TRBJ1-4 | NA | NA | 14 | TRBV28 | CASSLSTTNEKLFF | TGTGCCAGCAGTTTATCTACTACTAATGAAAAACTGTTTTTT
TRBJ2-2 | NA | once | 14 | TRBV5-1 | CASRKVSNTGELFF | TGCGCCAGCAGGAAGGTTTCGAACACCGGGGAGCTGTTTTTT
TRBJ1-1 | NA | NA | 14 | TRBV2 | CASSEGRGAFEAFF | TGTGCCAGCAGTGAAGGCAGGGGCGCCTTTGAAGCTTTCTTT
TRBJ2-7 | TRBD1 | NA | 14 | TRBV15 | CATSSYRGRNEQYF | TGTGCCACCAGCAGCTACAGGGGGCGAAACGAGCAGTACTTC
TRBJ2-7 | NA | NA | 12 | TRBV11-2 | CASSVRNYEQYF | TGTGCCAGCAGCGTTAGAAATTACGAGCAGTACTTC
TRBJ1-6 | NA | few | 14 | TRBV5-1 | CASSLSGGNSPLHF | TGCGCCAGCAGCTTGTCGGGGGGGAATTCACCCCTCCACTTT